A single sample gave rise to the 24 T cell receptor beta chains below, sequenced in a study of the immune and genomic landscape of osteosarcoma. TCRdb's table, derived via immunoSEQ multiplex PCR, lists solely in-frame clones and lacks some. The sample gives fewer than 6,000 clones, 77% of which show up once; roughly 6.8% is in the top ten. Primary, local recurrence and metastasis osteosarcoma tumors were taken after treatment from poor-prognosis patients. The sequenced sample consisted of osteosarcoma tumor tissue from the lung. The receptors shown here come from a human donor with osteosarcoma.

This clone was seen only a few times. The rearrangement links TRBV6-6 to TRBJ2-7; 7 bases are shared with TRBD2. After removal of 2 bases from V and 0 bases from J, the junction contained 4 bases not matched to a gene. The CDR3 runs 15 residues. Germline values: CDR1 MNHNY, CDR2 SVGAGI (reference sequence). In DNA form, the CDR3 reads TGTGCCAGCAGTTACCTGAAGCGGGACTCCTACGAGCAGTACTTC. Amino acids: CASSYLKRDSYEQYF.

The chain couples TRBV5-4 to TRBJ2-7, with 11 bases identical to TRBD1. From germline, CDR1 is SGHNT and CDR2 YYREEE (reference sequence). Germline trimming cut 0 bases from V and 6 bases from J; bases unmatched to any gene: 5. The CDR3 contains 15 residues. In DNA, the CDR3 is TGTGCCAGCAGCTTGGGACCGGGGACAGGGGGCGAGCAGTACTTC. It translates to CASSLGPGTGGEQYF.

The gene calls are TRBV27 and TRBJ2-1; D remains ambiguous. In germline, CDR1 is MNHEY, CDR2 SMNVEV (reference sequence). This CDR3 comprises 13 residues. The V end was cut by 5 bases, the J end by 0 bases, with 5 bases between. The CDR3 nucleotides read TGTGCCAGCAGTGGGGACTCCTACAATGAGCAGTTCTTC. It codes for CASSGDSYNEQFF.

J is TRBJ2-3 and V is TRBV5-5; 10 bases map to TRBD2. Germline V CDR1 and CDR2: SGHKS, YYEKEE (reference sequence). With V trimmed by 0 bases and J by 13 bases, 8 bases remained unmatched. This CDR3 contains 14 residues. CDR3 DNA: TGTGCCAGCAGCTTGGGGACTAGCGGACTCTATAAGTATTTT. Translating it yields CASSLGTSGLYKYF.

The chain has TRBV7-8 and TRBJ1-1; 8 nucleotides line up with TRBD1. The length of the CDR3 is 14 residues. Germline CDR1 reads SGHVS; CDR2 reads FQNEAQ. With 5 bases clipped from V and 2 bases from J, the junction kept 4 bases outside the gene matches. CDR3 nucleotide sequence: TGTGCCAGCAGCGTCGACAGGGGAAACACTGAAGCTTTCTTT. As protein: CASSVDRGNTEAFF.

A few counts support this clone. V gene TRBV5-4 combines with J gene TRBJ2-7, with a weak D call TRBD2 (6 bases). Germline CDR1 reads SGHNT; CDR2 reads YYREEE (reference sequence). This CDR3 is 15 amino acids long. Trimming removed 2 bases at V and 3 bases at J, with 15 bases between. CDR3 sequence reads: CASSFGGAFGYEQYF. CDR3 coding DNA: TGTGCCAGCAGCTTTGGAGGGGCTTTTGGCTACGAGCAGTACTTC.

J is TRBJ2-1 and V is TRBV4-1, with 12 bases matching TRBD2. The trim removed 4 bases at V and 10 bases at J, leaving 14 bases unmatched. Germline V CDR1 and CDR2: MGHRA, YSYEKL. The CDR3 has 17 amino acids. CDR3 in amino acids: CASSRNTGTSGPWEQFF. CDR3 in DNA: TGCGCCAGCAGCCGAAATACCGGGACTAGCGGGCCATGGGAGCAGTTCTTC.

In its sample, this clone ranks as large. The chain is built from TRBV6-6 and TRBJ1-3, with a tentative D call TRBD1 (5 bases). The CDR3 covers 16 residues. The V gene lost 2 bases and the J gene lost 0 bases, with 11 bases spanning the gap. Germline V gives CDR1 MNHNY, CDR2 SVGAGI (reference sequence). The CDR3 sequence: CASSYGADSSGNTIYF. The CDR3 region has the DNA TGTGCCAGCAGTTACGGGGCAGACAGCTCTGGAAACACCATATATTTT.

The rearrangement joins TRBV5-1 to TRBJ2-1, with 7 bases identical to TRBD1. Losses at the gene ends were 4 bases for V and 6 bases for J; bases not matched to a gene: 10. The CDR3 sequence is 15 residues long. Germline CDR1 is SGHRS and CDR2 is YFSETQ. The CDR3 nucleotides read TGCGCCAGCAGCCACCGACAGGGAACAGGCAATGAGCAGTTCTTC. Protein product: CASSHRQGTGNEQFF.

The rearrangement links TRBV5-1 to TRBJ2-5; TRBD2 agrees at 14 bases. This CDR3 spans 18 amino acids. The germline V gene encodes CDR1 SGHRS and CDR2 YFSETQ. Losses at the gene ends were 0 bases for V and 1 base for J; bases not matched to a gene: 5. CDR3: CASSLGTSGRPAQETQYF. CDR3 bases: TGCGCCAGCAGCTTGGGGACTAGCGGGAGGCCGGCCCAAGAGACCCAGTACTTC.

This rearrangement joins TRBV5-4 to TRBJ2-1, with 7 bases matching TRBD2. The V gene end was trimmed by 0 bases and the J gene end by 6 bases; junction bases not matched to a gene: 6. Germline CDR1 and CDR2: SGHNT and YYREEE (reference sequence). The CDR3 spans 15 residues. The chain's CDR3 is CASSLALAEFNEQFF. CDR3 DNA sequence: TGTGCCAGCAGCTTGGCTCTAGCGGAGTTCAATGAGCAGTTCTTC.

The CDR3 sequence is CASTVNTGTGGEKLFF. Written as DNA, the CDR3 is TGCGCCAGCACCGTAAACACCGGGACAGGGGGCGAAAAACTGTTTTTT. The chain employs TRBV5-1 and TRBJ1-4; TRBD1 aligns across 12 bases. V trimming: 6 bases; J trimming: 8 bases; junction bases outside the gene matches: 11. CDR3 size: 16 residues. Germline V lookup: CDR1 SGHRS, CDR2 YFSETQ.

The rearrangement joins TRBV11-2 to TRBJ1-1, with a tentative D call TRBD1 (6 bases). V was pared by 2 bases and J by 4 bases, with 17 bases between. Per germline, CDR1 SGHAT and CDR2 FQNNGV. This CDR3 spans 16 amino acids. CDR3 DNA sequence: TGTGCCAGCAGCTTATTTAGGGTACAGGGAATCACTGAAGCTTTCTTT. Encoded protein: CASSLFRVQGITEAFF. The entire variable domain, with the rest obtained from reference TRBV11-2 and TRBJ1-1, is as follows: EAGVAQSPRYKIIEKRQSVAFWCNPISGHATLYWYQQILGQGPKLLIQFQNNGVVDDSQLPKDRFSAERLKGVDSTLKIQPAKLEDSAVYLCASSLFRVQGITEAFFGQGTRLTVV.

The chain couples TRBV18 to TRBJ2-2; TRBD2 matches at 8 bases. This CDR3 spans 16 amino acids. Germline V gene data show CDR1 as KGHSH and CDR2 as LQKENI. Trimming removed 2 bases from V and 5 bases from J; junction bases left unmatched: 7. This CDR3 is CASSPGSGSLTGELFF. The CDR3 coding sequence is TGTGCCAGCTCACCAGGGAGCGGGAGCTTAACCGGGGAGCTGTTTTTT. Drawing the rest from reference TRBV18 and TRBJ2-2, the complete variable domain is NAGVMQNPRHLVRRRGQEARLRCSPMKGHSHVYWYRQLPEEGLKFMVYLQKENIIDESGMPKERFSAEFPKEGPSILRIQQVVRGDSAAYFCASSPGSGSLTGELFFGEGSRLTVL.

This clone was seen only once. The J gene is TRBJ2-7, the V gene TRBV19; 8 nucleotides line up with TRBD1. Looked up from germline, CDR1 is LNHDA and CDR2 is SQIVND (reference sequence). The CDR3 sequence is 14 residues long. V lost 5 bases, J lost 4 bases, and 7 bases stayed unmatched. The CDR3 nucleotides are TGTGCCAGTAGTGCAGGGGGCGGTTTATACGAGCAGTACTTC. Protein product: CASSAGGGLYEQYF.

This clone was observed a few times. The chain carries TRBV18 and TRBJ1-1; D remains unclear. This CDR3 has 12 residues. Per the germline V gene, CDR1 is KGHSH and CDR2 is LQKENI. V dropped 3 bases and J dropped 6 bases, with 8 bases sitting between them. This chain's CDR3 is CASSPRGPEAFF. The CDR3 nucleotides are TGTGCCAGCTCACCCCGTGGGCCTGAAGCTTTCTTT.

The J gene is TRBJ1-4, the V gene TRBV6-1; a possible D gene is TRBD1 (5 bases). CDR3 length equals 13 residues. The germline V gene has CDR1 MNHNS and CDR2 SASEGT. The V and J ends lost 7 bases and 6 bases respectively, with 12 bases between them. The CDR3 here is CASMTGTDEKLFF. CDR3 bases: TGTGCCAGCATGACCGGGACGGATGAAAAACTGTTTTTT.

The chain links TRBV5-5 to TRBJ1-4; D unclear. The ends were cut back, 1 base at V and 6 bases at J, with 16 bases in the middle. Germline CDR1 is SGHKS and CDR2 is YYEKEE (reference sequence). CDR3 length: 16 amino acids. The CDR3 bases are TGTGCCAGCAGCTTGACCCCCAAGGGAGCGGATGAAAAACTGTTTTTT. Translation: CASSLTPKGADEKLFF. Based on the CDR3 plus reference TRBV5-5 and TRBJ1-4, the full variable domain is DAGVTQSPTHLIKTRGQQVTLRCSPISGHKSVSWYQQVLGQGPQFIFQYYEKEERGRGNFPDRFSARQFPNYSSELNVNALLLGDSALYLCASSLTPKGADEKLFFGSGTQLSVL.

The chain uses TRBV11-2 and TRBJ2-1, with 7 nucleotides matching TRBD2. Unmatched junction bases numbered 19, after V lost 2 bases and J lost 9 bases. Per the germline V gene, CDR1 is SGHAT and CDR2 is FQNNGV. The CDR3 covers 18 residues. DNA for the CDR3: TGTGCCAGCAGCTTAAGGTGGCGGGAGTTTAGGAGGACGGGTGAGCAGTTCTTC. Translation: CASSLRWREFRRTGEQFF. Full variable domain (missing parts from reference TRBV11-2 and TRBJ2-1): EAGVAQSPRYKIIEKRQSVAFWCNPISGHATLYWYQQILGQGPKLLIQFQNNGVVDDSQLPKDRFSAERLKGVDSTLKIQPAKLEDSAVYLCASSLRWREFRRTGEQFFGPGTRLTVL.

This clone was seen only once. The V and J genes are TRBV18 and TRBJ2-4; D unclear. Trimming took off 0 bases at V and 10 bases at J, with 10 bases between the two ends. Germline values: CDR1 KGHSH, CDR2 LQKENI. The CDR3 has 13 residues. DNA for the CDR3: TGTGCCAGCTCACCACCGGTCGCAGATATTCAGTACTTC. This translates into CASSPPVADIQYF. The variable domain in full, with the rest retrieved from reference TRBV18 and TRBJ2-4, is NAGVMQNPRHLVRRRGQEARLRCSPMKGHSHVYWYRQLPEEGLKFMVYLQKENIIDESGMPKERFSAEFPKEGPSILRIQQVVRGDSAAYFCASSPPVADIQYFGAGTRLSVL.

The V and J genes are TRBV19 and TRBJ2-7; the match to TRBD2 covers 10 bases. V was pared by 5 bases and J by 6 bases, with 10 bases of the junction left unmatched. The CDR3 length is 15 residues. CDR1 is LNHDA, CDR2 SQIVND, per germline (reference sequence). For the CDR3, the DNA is TGTGCCAGTAGTGCTTCTAGCGGGAGAGGGAGCGAGCAGTACTTC. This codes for CASSASSGRGSEQYF.

The CDR3 loop is CASSLSGQGATGELFF. CDR3 bases: TGCGCCAGCAGCTTGAGTGGACAGGGGGCGACCGGGGAGCTGTTTTTT. The chain is built from TRBV5-1 and TRBJ2-2, with 11 bases aligning to TRBD1. The CDR3 loop spans 16 amino acids. V dropped 1 base and J dropped 5; count of bases not matched to a gene: 4. Per the germline V gene, CDR1 is SGHRS and CDR2 is YFSETQ. Looking up the rest from reference TRBV5-1 and TRBJ2-2 gives the full variable domain: KAGVTQTPRYLIKTRGQQVTLSCSPISGHRSVSWYQQTPGQGLQFLFEYFSETQRNKGNFPGRFSGRQFSNSRSEMNVSTLELGDSALYLCASSLSGQGATGELFFGEGSRLTVL.

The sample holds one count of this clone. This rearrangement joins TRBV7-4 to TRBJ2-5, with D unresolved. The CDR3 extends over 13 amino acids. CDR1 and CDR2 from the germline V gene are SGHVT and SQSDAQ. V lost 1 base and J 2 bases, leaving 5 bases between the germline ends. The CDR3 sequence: CASSLGQQETQYF. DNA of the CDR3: TGTGCCAGCAGCTTAGGGCAGCAAGAGACCCAGTACTTC.

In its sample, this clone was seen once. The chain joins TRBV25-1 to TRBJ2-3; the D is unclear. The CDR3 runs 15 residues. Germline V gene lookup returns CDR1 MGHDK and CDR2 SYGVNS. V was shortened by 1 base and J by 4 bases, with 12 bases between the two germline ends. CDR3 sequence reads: CASSESRSWADTQYF. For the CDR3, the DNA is TGTGCCAGCAGTGAATCCCGATCATGGGCAGATACGCAGTATTTT.